A selection of T cell receptor beta chains follows, all from one sample in a study of cytomegalovirus exposure and HLA in healthy donors. Some clones are missing from TCRdb's copy, which holds only in-frame ones; the method was immunoSEQ multiplex PCR. The sample yields under 200,000 clones, 68% seen once. Material: PBMCs. Every receptor here comes from a man aged 50 to 60 in good health and CMV-seronegative. The CDR3 runs from the conserved cysteine through the conserved F or W. The order of the fields is V gene, J gene, clone size, D gene, CDR3 DNA, CDR3 protein. D genes are given only for firm matches. The listing skips clone size in some rows; elsewhere it reads once, few, many or a size class.

V gene: TRBV19
J gene: TRBJ1-3
clone size: .
D gene: .
CDR3 DNA: TGTGCCAGTAGTCCCCCGGGTGCACACTCTGGAAACACCATATATTTT
CDR3 protein: CASSPPGAHSGNTIYF

V gene: TRBV6-5
J gene: TRBJ1-3
clone size: .
D gene: .
CDR3 DNA: TGTGCCAGCTCGGACAGTGTCTCTGGAAACACCATATATTTT
CDR3 protein: CASSDSVSGNTIYF

V gene: TRBV6-1
J gene: TRBJ2-2
clone size: .
D gene: TRBD2
CDR3 DNA: TGTGCCAGCAGTGAAGGGGGACTAGCGGGGGGGCGAACCGGGGAGCTGTTTTTT
CDR3 protein: CASSEGGLAGGRTGELFF

V gene: TRBV15
J gene: TRBJ1-2
clone size: once
D gene: .
CDR3 DNA: TGTGCCACCAGCAGAGAGTTGGAGGGGAGCTATGGCTACACCTTC
CDR3 protein: CATSRELEGSYGYTF

V gene: TRBV5-5
J gene: TRBJ1-1
clone size: .
D gene: TRBD1
CDR3 DNA: TGTGCCAGCAGCTTGTTCCTGACAGGGGGCGTCGAGAACACTGAAGCTTTCTTT
CDR3 protein: CASSLFLTGGVENTEAFF

V gene: TRBV9
J gene: TRBJ1-1
clone size: .
D gene: .
CDR3 DNA: TGTGCCAGCAGCGTGGGGACAACGAACACTGAAGCTTTCTTT
CDR3 protein: CASSVGTTNTEAFF

V gene: TRBV6-1
J gene: TRBJ1-3
clone size: .
D gene: .
CDR3 DNA: TGTGCCTCGACCGTCGGCAGGGCCGGAAACACCATATATTTT
CDR3 protein: CASTVGRAGNTIYF

V gene: TRBV29-1
J gene: TRBJ1-1
clone size: .
D gene: TRBD1
CDR3 DNA: TGCAGCGTGGGACAGGGGGTAAACACTGAAGCTTTCTTT
CDR3 protein: CSVGQGVNTEAFF

V gene: TRBV11-2
J gene: TRBJ2-1
clone size: few
D gene: TRBD2
CDR3 DNA: TGTGCCAGCAGCTCCGGGGGCGGGGGGGTGCAGTTCTTC
CDR3 protein: CASSSGGGGVQFF

V gene: TRBV6-1
J gene: TRBJ2-2
clone size: .
D gene: TRBD1
CDR3 DNA: TGTGCCAGCAGTAGCCGGGACAGGGTTACCGGGGAGCTGTTTTTT
CDR3 protein: CASSSRDRVTGELFF

V gene: TRBV13
J gene: TRBJ2-7
clone size: .
D gene: .
CDR3 DNA: TGTGCCAGCAGTTCCCGCCCAGGGGCCAGAGGGGGCGAGCAGTACTTC
CDR3 protein: CASSSRPGARGGEQYF

V gene: TRBV15
J gene: TRBJ2-7
clone size: few
D gene: TRBD1
CDR3 DNA: TGTGCCACCAGCAAAACAGGGGGCAACTACGAGCAGTACTTC
CDR3 protein: CATSKTGGNYEQYF

V gene: TRBV5-1
J gene: TRBJ2-3
clone size: .
D gene: TRBD1
CDR3 DNA: TGCGCCAGCAGCACAACAGGGGGCAAGATGTCAGATACGCAGTATTTT
CDR3 protein: CASSTTGGKMSDTQYF

V gene: TRBV9
J gene: TRBJ2-3
clone size: .
D gene: TRBD1
CDR3 DNA: TGTGCCAGCAGCGGAACAGGGGGATACACAGATACGCAGTATTTT
CDR3 protein: CASSGTGGYTDTQYF

V gene: TRBV4-1
J gene: TRBJ1-1
clone size: .
D gene: TRBD1
CDR3 DNA: TGCGCCAGCAGCCAGACAGGGGATGTCAGAGCTTTCTTT
CDR3 protein: CASSQTGDVRAFF

V gene: TRBV15
J gene: TRBJ1-1
clone size: .
D gene: TRBD1
CDR3 DNA: TGTGCCACCAGCAGTATTCCGGGACAGAGGTACCTCTTT
CDR3 protein: CATSSIPGQRYLF

V gene: TRBV15
J gene: TRBJ2-7
clone size: .
D gene: TRBD2
CDR3 DNA: TGTGCCACCAGCACCCCCGGGGGGAGCCACGAGCAGTACTTC
CDR3 protein: CATSTPGGSHEQYF

V gene: TRBV19
J gene: TRBJ1-2
clone size: .
D gene: .
CDR3 DNA: TGTGCCAGTAGTAGACTCCTCCCGCAGATTAACTATGGCTACACCTTC
CDR3 protein: CASSRLLPQINYGYTF

V gene: TRBV18
J gene: TRBJ1-5
clone size: few
D gene: TRBD1
CDR3 DNA: TGTGCCAGCTCACCGGGTGGACAGGGAGGGCAGCCCCAGCATTTT
CDR3 protein: CASSPGGQGGQPQHF

V gene: TRBV10-3
J gene: TRBJ1-1
clone size: .
D gene: TRBD1
CDR3 DNA: TGTGCCATCAGCCTTGGGGTGGGACAGAGGGGAGCTTTCTTT
CDR3 protein: CAISLGVGQRGAFF

V gene: TRBV28
J gene: TRBJ1-2
clone size: .
D gene: TRBD1
CDR3 DNA: TGTGCCAGCAGGACAGGGAGCCTCCTCAACTATGGCTACACCTTC
CDR3 protein: CASRTGSLLNYGYTF

V gene: TRBV5-5
J gene: TRBJ1-1
clone size: .
D gene: TRBD1
CDR3 DNA: TGTGCCAGCAGCGCGGGACAGGGGGACACTGAAGCTTTCTTT
CDR3 protein: CASSAGQGDTEAFF

V gene: TRBV11-2
J gene: TRBJ2-7
clone size: .
D gene: .
CDR3 DNA: TGTGCCAGCAGCTTAGCCCCCGTGGGGGGGCAGGACGAGCAGTACTTC
CDR3 protein: CASSLAPVGGQDEQYF

V gene: TRBV6-4
J gene: TRBJ2-1
clone size: few
D gene: .
CDR3 DNA: TGTGCCAGCAGTGACTCTGGGCTACTCTCCTACAATGAGCAGTTCTTC
CDR3 protein: CASSDSGLLSYNEQFF

V gene: TRBV5-1
J gene: TRBJ2-3
clone size: .
D gene: TRBD1
CDR3 DNA: TGCGCCAGCAGCTCGCCTGGGACAGCCCTCACAGATACGCAGTATTTT
CDR3 protein: CASSSPGTALTDTQYF

V gene: TRBV5-1
J gene: TRBJ2-5
clone size: few
D gene: TRBD2
CDR3 DNA: TGCGCCAGCAGCTTTCTATCCCTAGCGGGGGGTTGGGAGACCCAGTACTTC
CDR3 protein: CASSFLSLAGGWETQYF

V gene: TRBV5-1
J gene: TRBJ1-2
clone size: .
D gene: .
CDR3 DNA: TGCGCCAGCAGCTTAACTGCCGGGACTTTCGGGGGCTATGGCTACACCTTC
CDR3 protein: CASSLTAGTFGGYGYTF

V gene: TRBV28
J gene: TRBJ1-2
clone size: .
D gene: TRBD1
CDR3 DNA: TGTGCCAGCAGTCTCCGGGACAGCACCTCGGGAGGCTACACCTTC
CDR3 protein: CASSLRDSTSGGYTF

V gene: TRBV7-3
J gene: TRBJ1-4
clone size: .
D gene: TRBD1
CDR3 DNA: TGTGCCAGCAGCTATGGACAGGGTGAAAAACTGTTTTTT
CDR3 protein: CASSYGQGEKLFF

V gene: TRBV2
J gene: TRBJ1-2
clone size: .
D gene: TRBD1
CDR3 DNA: TGTGCCAGCAGTGAAGCAAGGACAGGGACCTATGGCTACACCTTC
CDR3 protein: CASSEARTGTYGYTF

V gene: TRBV10-3
J gene: TRBJ1-4
clone size: .
D gene: .
CDR3 DNA: TGTGCCATCAGTGATGGGCAGGGAATAGAAAAACTGTTTTTT
CDR3 protein: CAISDGQGIEKLFF

V gene: TRBV5-6
J gene: TRBJ1-2
clone size: .
D gene: TRBD1
CDR3 DNA: TGTGCCAGCAGCTACGGGACAGGGAAAGGCTATGGCTACACCTTC
CDR3 protein: CASSYGTGKGYGYTF

V gene: TRBV4-2
J gene: TRBJ1-4
clone size: few
D gene: .
CDR3 DNA: TGTGCCAGCAGCCAGGGACACGGGAATGAAAAACTGTTTTTT
CDR3 protein: CASSQGHGNEKLFF

V gene: TRBV28
J gene: TRBJ2-2
clone size: .
D gene: TRBD1
CDR3 DNA: TGTGCCAGCAGGGGACAGGGACGAGGAACCGGGGAGCTGTTTTTT
CDR3 protein: CASRGQGRGTGELFF

V gene: TRBV11-2
J gene: TRBJ2-1
clone size: .
D gene: TRBD2
CDR3 DNA: TGTGCCAGCACTCCCGGGGGGTCTTACAATGAGCAGTTCTTC
CDR3 protein: CASTPGGSYNEQFF

V gene: TRBV7-9
J gene: TRBJ2-7
clone size: .
D gene: TRBD2
CDR3 DNA: TGTGCCAGCAGCTCGGACGGCGGGGGGGTCGAGCAGTACTTC
CDR3 protein: CASSSDGGGVEQYF

V gene: TRBV6-4
J gene: TRBJ1-1
clone size: few
D gene: TRBD1
CDR3 DNA: TGTGCCAGCAGTGACCCCGAGACAGGGGGGAGGAACACTGAAGCTTTCTTT
CDR3 protein: CASSDPETGGRNTEAFF

V gene: TRBV19
J gene: TRBJ1-1
clone size: .
D gene: TRBD1
CDR3 DNA: TGTGCCAGTAAGGGCAGGGGGGACACTGAAGCTTTCTTT
CDR3 protein: CASKGRGDTEAFF

V gene: TRBV2
J gene: TRBJ2-3
clone size: .
D gene: TRBD1
CDR3 DNA: TGTGCCAGCAGTGCGGACAGGGAGCCCAAAGATACGCAGTATTTT
CDR3 protein: CASSADREPKDTQYF

V gene: TRBV6-5
J gene: TRBJ1-1
clone size: .
D gene: TRBD1
CDR3 DNA: TGTGCCACTAACGACAGGGCTGAAGCTTTCTTT
CDR3 protein: CATNDRAEAFF

V gene: TRBV7-2
J gene: TRBJ1-2
clone size: .
D gene: .
CDR3 DNA: TGTGCCAGCAGCTTGGAGCGGGGGGCAGTCCCCAACTATGGCTACACCTTC
CDR3 protein: CASSLERGAVPNYGYTF